The 14 T cell receptor beta chains below come from one sample, sequenced in a study of cytomegalovirus exposure and HLA in healthy donors. Both 60 Vbeta primers and 13 Jbeta primers went into the PCR. TCRdb's table, derived via immunoSEQ multiplex PCR, lists solely in-frame clones and lacks some. The sample holds about 93,000 clones, around 76% seen once. The sample consisted of PBMCs. These receptors all come from a man aged 25 to 40 in good health and CMV-seronegative.

This chain uses TRBV5-1 with TRBJ2-7; TRBD1 matches 10 bases. Germline loops: CDR1 SGHRS, CDR2 YFSETQ. The V gene end was trimmed by 4 bases and the J gene end by 2 bases; junction bases not matched to a gene: 3. The CDR3 runs to 14 residues. DNA of the CDR3: TGCGCCAGCAGCCCCGGACAGGGGGCCTACGAGCAGTACTTC. Translation: CASSPGQGAYEQYF.

The V and J genes are TRBV13 and TRBJ1-4; 11 bases match TRBD1. The CDR3 covers 14 residues. Looked up from germline, CDR1 is PRHDT and CDR2 is FYEKMQ (reference sequence). Unmatched junction bases numbered 4, after V lost 5 bases and J lost 8 bases. In DNA form, the CDR3 reads TGTGCCAGCAGCCTCCGGGACAGGGGGGAAAAACTGTTTTTT. It specifies CASSLRDRGEKLFF. Full variable domain (remainder filled in from reference TRBV13 and TRBJ1-4): AAGVIQSPRHLIKEKRETATLKCYPIPRHDTVYWYQQGPGQDPQFLISFYEKMQSDKGSIPDRFSAQQFSDYHSELNMSSLELGDSALYFCASSLRDRGEKLFFGSGTQLSVL.

In its sample, this clone was seen once. The genes are TRBV11-1 and TRBJ1-6; 8 bases are shared with TRBD1. CDR3 length: 14 amino acids. The trim removed 5 bases at V and 9 bases at J, leaving 6 bases unmatched. Per germline, CDR1 SGHAT and CDR2 FQDESV (reference sequence). The chain's CDR3 is CASSRQGPGSPLHF. CDR3 nucleotide sequence: TGTGCCAGCAGCCGACAGGGGCCGGGTTCACCCCTCCACTTT.

The chain is built from TRBV4-1 and TRBJ1-2, with D hard to call. The length of the CDR3 is 15 residues. Germline CDR1 reads MGHRA; CDR2 reads YSYEKL. V gave up 1 base and J gave up 9 bases, with 18 bases separating them. CDR3 coding DNA: TGCGCCAGCAGCCAAGTTGTCGCCTGGTTGGAGAGCTACACCTTC. It translates to CASSQVVAWLESYTF.

This clone was seen only a few times. The chain is built from TRBV9 and TRBJ2-1, with 13 bases that match TRBD2. This CDR3 contains 16 residues. Germline V lookup: CDR1 SGDLS, CDR2 YYNGEE. Germline trimming cut 3 bases from V and 8 bases from J; bases unmatched to any gene: 8. As DNA, the CDR3 is TGTGCCAGCAGCGAGACTAGCGGGGGGAGACGGCATGAGCAGTTCTTC. Protein: CASSETSGGRRHEQFF.

The V and J genes are TRBV7-2 and TRBJ1-5; weak D call: TRBD1 (5 bases). The V end lost 1 base, the J end lost 1 base, and 14 bases lay between the germline ends. This CDR3 has 17 amino acids. CDR1 SGHTA and CDR2 FQGNSA come from the germline V gene. CDR3 nucleotide sequence: TGTGCCAGCAGCTTAGTGGGGTGGGGGGGAAGCAATCAGCCCCAGCATTTT. As protein: CASSLVGWGGSNQPQHF. The whole variable domain, remainder taken from reference TRBV7-2 and TRBJ1-5, is GAGVSQSPSNKVTEKGKDVELRCDPISGHTALYWYRQSLGQGLEFLIYFQGNSAPDKSGLPSDRFSAERTGGSVSTLTIQRTQQEDSAVYLCASSLVGWGGSNQPQHFGDGTRLSIL.

V is TRBV28 and J is TRBJ2-2; D gene ambiguous. CDR3 length equals 17 residues. Trimming removed 3 bases at V and 6 bases at J, with 20 bases between. Germline V gene data show CDR1 as MDHEN and CDR2 as SYDVKM. The DNA for the CDR3 is TGTGCCAGCAGTTTTATTACGAGGCTTCGAGTCCCCGGGGAGCTGTTTTTT. Amino acid sequence: CASSFITRLRVPGELFF.

The chain has TRBV5-6 and TRBJ2-7, with a weak D call TRBD2 (6 bases). Germline-derived CDR1 and CDR2 are SGHDT and YYEEEE. The CDR3 is 13 amino acids. The V end was cut by 4 bases, the J end by 7 bases, with 15 bases between. The CDR3 sequence: CASSRGTGAEQYF. The CDR3 coding sequence is TGTGCCAGCAGCCGCGGGACTGGTGCGGAGCAGTACTTC.

The DNA of the CDR3 is TGTGCCATCGGGGAGAGTTACGGGACAGTCAACACTGAAGCTTTCTTT. Translating it yields CAIGESYGTVNTEAFF. The chain couples TRBV10-3 to TRBJ1-1; 7 bases are a match to TRBD1. Looked up from germline, CDR1 is ENHRY and CDR2 is SYGVKD. V dropped 8 bases and J dropped 2; count of bases not matched to a gene: 14. The CDR3 runs to 16 residues.

The genes are TRBV9 and TRBJ2-1; no clear D. V was shortened by 0 bases and J by 2 bases, with 9 bases between the two germline ends. The CDR3 runs 15 residues. Germline-derived CDR1 and CDR2 are SGDLS and YYNGEE. The CDR3: CASSVDWPTYNEQFF. CDR3 nucleotides: TGTGCCAGCAGCGTAGATTGGCCCACCTACAATGAGCAGTTCTTC.

Here the CDR3 reads CASSVSLVRTEAFF. CDR3 nucleotide sequence: TGTGCCAGCAGTGTCTCCCTCGTACGGACTGAAGCTTTCTTT. V is TRBV6-1 and J is TRBJ1-1, with no clear D. V gave up 4 bases and J gave up 5 bases, with 14 bases separating them. Germline-derived CDR1 and CDR2 are MNHNS and SASEGT. This CDR3 is built from 14 residues.

J is TRBJ1-2 and V is TRBV27; maybe TRBD1 (6 bases). CDR1 MNHEY and CDR2 SMNVEV come from the germline V gene (reference sequence). This CDR3 has 14 amino acids. Trimming pared 6 bases from V and 7 bases from J, leaving 18 bases between. The CDR3 region is CASRERWDTFGYTF. CDR3 bases: TGTGCCAGCAGAGAACGTTGGGACACTTTTGGCTACACCTTC.

The CDR3 here is CASSFWTGNSEKLFF. The CDR3 DNA is TGTGCCAGCAGCTTTTGGACAGGAAATAGTGAAAAACTGTTTTTT. The chain uses TRBV7-9 and TRBJ1-4; 7 bases are a match to TRBD1. The CDR3 extends over 15 amino acids. Germline loops: CDR1 SEHNR, CDR2 FQNEAQ (reference sequence). Trimming removed 3 bases from V and 7 bases from J; junction bases left unmatched: 8.

The V and J genes are TRBV11-2 and TRBJ2-1; the match to TRBD2 covers 7 bases. The V gene's germline CDR1 is SGHAT and CDR2 FQNNGV. The CDR3 is made up of 15 amino acids. After removal of 1 base from V and 7 bases from J, the junction contained 7 bases not matched to a gene. CDR3 region: CASSLGLAARNEQFF. The CDR3 nucleotides are TGTGCCAGCAGCTTAGGTCTAGCGGCCCGAAATGAGCAGTTCTTC.